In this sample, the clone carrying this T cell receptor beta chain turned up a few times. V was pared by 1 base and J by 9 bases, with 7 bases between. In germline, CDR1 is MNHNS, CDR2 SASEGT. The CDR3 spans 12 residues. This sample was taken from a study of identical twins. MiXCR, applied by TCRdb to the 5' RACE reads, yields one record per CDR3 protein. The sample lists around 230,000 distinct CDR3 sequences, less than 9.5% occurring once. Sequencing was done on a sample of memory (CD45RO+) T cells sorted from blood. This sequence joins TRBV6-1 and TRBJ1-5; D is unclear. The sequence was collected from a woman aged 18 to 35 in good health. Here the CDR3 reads CASSEGGLPQHF. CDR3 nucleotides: TGTGCCAGCAGTGAAGGGGGATTGCCCCAGCATTTT.